The 24 T cell receptor beta chains reported below all come from one sample, sequenced in a study of blood T cell repertoires in COVID-19. Here immunoSEQ multiplex PCR was the method, and the copy in TCRdb shows in-frame clones only, minus some. The table includes some 150,000 clones, around 87% detected once. The specimen sequenced was peripheral blood. The source of these receptors is a woman aged 55 to 70 with active or convalescent COVID-19.

V is TRBV9 and J is TRBJ2-1; 7 positions agree with TRBD2. Germline V CDR1 and CDR2: SGDLS, YYNGEE. V lost 4 bases and J lost 10; bases outside the gene matches: 14. CDR3 length: 15 amino acids. The CDR3 region has the DNA TGTGCCAGCAGCCTCAGCGGGGCGGGAACGGGCGAGCAGTTCTTC. Its translation: CASSLSGAGTGEQFF.

This sequence joins TRBV10-3 and TRBJ2-2; 8 positions agree with TRBD2. The CDR3 totals 14 residues. The germline CDR1 and CDR2 sequences are ENHRY and SYGVKD. Losses at the gene ends were 11 bases for V and 4 bases for J; bases not matched to a gene: 9. The CDR3 sequence is CASRGGVGTGELFF. As DNA, the CDR3 is TGTGCCTCCCGGGGGGGTGTGGGCACCGGGGAGCTGTTTTTT.

This chain connects TRBV12-3 or TRBV12-4 to TRBJ2-7, with D maybe TRBD1 (6 bases). V lost 6 bases and J 6 bases, leaving 9 bases between the germline ends. The length of the CDR3 is 11 residues. The chain's CDR3 is CASSYRAEQYF. The CDR3 DNA reads as TGTGCCAGCAGCTACAGGGCCGAGCAGTACTTC.

This clone was picked up a small number of times. The rearrangement joins TRBV2 to TRBJ1-2, with 7 bases matching TRBD1. V lost 6 bases and J lost 6; bases outside the gene matches: 7. CDR1 SNHLY and CDR2 FYNNEI come from the germline V gene. There are 13 residues in the CDR3. The CDR3 DNA is TGTGCCAGCAGAATAGACAGGGAGGATGGCTACACCTTC. It translates to CASRIDREDGYTF.

The rearrangement uses TRBV18 and TRBJ2-7, with a tentative D call TRBD1 (5 bases). The CDR3 contains 16 residues. V was trimmed by 0 bases and J by 2 bases, leaving 14 bases between them. Germline V gene sequence: CDR1 KGHSH, CDR2 LQKENI. CDR3 sequence (DNA): TGTGCCAGCTCACCACCGAATCCCAGGGCCACCTACGAGCAGTACTTC. It is translated as CASSPPNPRATYEQYF.

V usage is TRBV6-5 and J usage is TRBJ1-2, with D hard to call. Trimming pared 2 bases from V and 0 bases from J, leaving 10 bases between. The CDR3 totals 15 residues. Germline V gene sequence: CDR1 MNHEY, CDR2 SVGAGI. The CDR3 coding sequence is TGTGCCAGCAGTTACACCTGGGGAGCTAACTATGGCTACACCTTC. This encodes CASSYTWGANYGYTF.

This clone occurred once. The J gene is TRBJ2-1, the V gene TRBV4-1; 8 nucleotides match TRBD2. Germline CDR1 and CDR2: MGHRA and YSYEKL. The CDR3 totals 14 residues. V was pared by 0 bases and J by 13 bases, with 8 bases of the junction left unmatched. The CDR3 DNA reads TGCGCCAGCAGCCAAGATAAGAGCGGGGGACCTCAGTTCTTC. Its translation: CASSQDKSGGPQFF.

The chain links TRBV5-1 to TRBJ1-2; D is ambiguous. The V end was cut by 0 bases, the J end by 3 bases, with 12 bases between. The CDR3 is made up of 15 amino acids. The germline gives CDR1 SGHRS, CDR2 YFSETQ. CDR3 nucleotide sequence: TGCGCCAGCAGCTTGGAAGGAGAGACCTACTATGGCTACACCTTC. Protein product: CASSLEGETYYGYTF. Based on the CDR3 plus reference TRBV5-1 and TRBJ1-2, the full variable domain is KAGVTQTPRYLIKTRGQQVTLSCSPISGHRSVSWYQQTPGQGLQFLFEYFSETQRNKGNFPGRFSGRQFSNSRSEMNVSTLELGDSALYLCASSLEGETYYGYTFGSGTRLTVV.

This clone was counted between two and nine times. This chain uses TRBV19 with TRBJ1-4, with TRBD1 identical over 10 bases. CDR1 is LNHDA, CDR2 SQIVND, per germline (reference sequence). The CDR3 is made up of 13 amino acids. V shed 9 bases, J shed 6 bases, and the junction held 4 bases outside the gene matches. CDR3 in amino acids: CASRDRGDEKLFF. The CDR3 nucleotides read TGTGCCAGCAGGGACAGGGGAGATGAAAAACTGTTTTTT.

CDR3 coding DNA: TGTGCCAGCAGTTCAGGGGGTGACTCCTACGAGCAGTACTTC. It specifies CASSSGGDSYEQYF. V and J are TRBV6-5 and TRBJ2-7, with TRBD1 matching over 7 bases. The CDR3 loop spans 14 amino acids. The V gene end was trimmed by 4 bases and the J gene end by 0 bases; junction bases not matched to a gene: 3. Germline CDR1 reads MNHEY; CDR2 reads SVGAGI.

This chain links TRBV5-4 with TRBJ1-1; possible D gene TRBD1, 5 bases. The CDR3 runs to 17 residues. Germline CDR1 is SGHNT and CDR2 is YYREEE (reference sequence). Trimming took off 4 bases at V and 6 bases at J, with 25 bases between the two ends. Here the CDR3 reads CASSPGGTQGGSSEAFF. CDR3 DNA: TGTGCCAGCAGCCCGGGGGGTACCCAGGGAGGGAGTTCTGAAGCTTTCTTT.

V gene TRBV19 combines with J gene TRBJ2-1, with D tentatively TRBD2 (7 bases). Germline V gives CDR1 LNHDA, CDR2 SQIVND (reference sequence). Trimming stripped 6 bases from V and 1 base from J, with 13 bases between. The CDR3 extends over 15 amino acids. The CDR3 sequence is CASSPGRGSYNEQFF. As DNA, the CDR3 is TGTGCCAGTAGCCCGGGGAGGGGGTCCTACAATGAGCAGTTCTTC.

The gene calls are TRBV3-1 (or the pseudogene TRBV3-2) and TRBJ1-5; a possible D gene is TRBD1 (5 bases). Trimming cost V 0 bases and J 7 bases, with 16 bases left between them. This CDR3 has 16 amino acids. From germline, CDR1 is LGHDT and CDR2 YNNKEL (reference sequence). CDR3 DNA sequence: TGTGCCAGCAGCCAAGATAGGTGCCTAAGGGGCCAGCCCCAGCATTTT. The encoded protein is CASSQDRCLRGQPQHF.

Worth noting for this clone: Other nucleotide sequences from this sample produce the same CDR3. The chain combines TRBV7-2 with TRBJ1-5, with TRBD1 as a possible D gene (5 bases). Per germline, CDR1 SGHTA and CDR2 FQGNSA. V was pared by 2 bases and J by 1 base, with 9 bases between. The CDR3 is made up of 15 amino acids. The DNA of the CDR3 is TGTGCCAGCAGCTTATTCGGGGGGAGCAATCAGCCCCAGCATTTT. It yields the protein CASSLFGGSNQPQHF.

This clone was picked up a small number of times. The gene calls are TRBV29-1 and TRBJ1-1; 7 bases align to TRBD1. V lost 4 bases to trimming and J lost 7 bases; unmatched junction nucleotides: 6. CDR3 size: 12 residues. Germline V gene data show CDR1 as SQVTM and CDR2 as ANQGSEA. The DNA of the CDR3 is TGCAGCGTTGGGACAGGTCTCAGTGAAGCTTTCTTT. Its protein is CSVGTGLSEAFF. Full variable domain (outside the CDR3, taken from reference TRBV29-1 and TRBJ1-1): SAVISQKPSRDICQRGTSLTIQCQVDSQVTMMFWYRQQPGQSLTLIATANQGSEATYESGFVIDKFPISRPNLTFSTLTVSNMSPEDSSIYLCSVGTGLSEAFFGQGTRLTVV.

V and J are TRBV7-2 and TRBJ1-2, with TRBD1 matching over 12 bases. The CDR3 is made up of 15 amino acids. CDR1 is SGHTA and CDR2 is FQGNSA in the germline V gene. Losses at the gene ends were 1 base for V and 9 bases for J; bases not matched to a gene: 6. The CDR3 sequence is CASSLEGQGARSYTF. The CDR3 DNA reads as TGTGCCAGCAGCTTAGAGGGACAGGGGGCGAGAAGCTACACCTTC.

The chain carries TRBV6-5 and TRBJ1-4; D is undetermined. The CDR3 loop spans 15 amino acids. CDR1 is MNHEY, CDR2 SVGAGI, per germline. V lost 2 bases, J lost 0 bases, and 7 bases lay in between. This CDR3 reads CASSYSVATNEKLFF. The CDR3 DNA is TGTGCCAGCAGTTACAGCGTAGCAACTAATGAAAAACTGTTTTTT.

V usage is TRBV18 and J usage is TRBJ1-1; D gene unclear. The CDR3 is 17 residues long. Trimming removed 3 bases at V and 1 base at J, with 18 bases between. CDR1 KGHSH and CDR2 LQKENI come from the germline V gene. The CDR3, as DNA: TGTGCCAGCTCACCTTCGGTTATGTTTGCAGGGAACACTGAAGCTTTCTTT. Residues: CASSPSVMFAGNTEAFF.

This sequence joins TRBV7-2 and TRBJ1-2, with D unclear. The CDR3 is 14 amino acids. Trimming left V 5 bases short and J 3 bases short, with 13 bases between. Looked up from germline, CDR1 is SGHTA and CDR2 is FQGNSA. CDR3 region: CASSISTQYYGYTF. CDR3 DNA sequence: TGTGCCAGCAGCATCTCCACACAGTACTATGGCTACACCTTC.

The chain employs TRBV18 and TRBJ1-3; D is uncertain. V lost 4 bases, J lost 0 bases, and 13 bases lay in between. This CDR3 has 16 amino acids. Germline CDR1 is KGHSH and CDR2 is LQKENI. The CDR3 DNA sequence: TGTGCCAGCTCACGAGGACTGGCGTACTCTGGAAACACCATATATTTT. Translating it yields CASSRGLAYSGNTIYF.

J is TRBJ1-2 and V is TRBV12-5, with TRBD1 matching 8 bases. V lost 3 bases, J lost 4 bases, and 4 bases stayed unmatched. Germline lookup yields CDR1 LGHNT and CDR2 FRNRAP. This CDR3 is 14 amino acids long. For the CDR3, the DNA is TGTGCTAGTGGTTTCCCGGGACAGGCCTATGGCTACACCTTC. Protein: CASGFPGQAYGYTF.

The chain recombines TRBV5-1 with TRBJ1-1; D unresolved. Trimming removed 6 bases from V and 1 base from J, with 10 bases in between. The CDR3 is 13 amino acids. CDR1 and CDR2 (germline): SGHRS, YFSETQ. The CDR3 here is CASKINGNTEAFF. The CDR3 DNA follows: TGCGCCAGCAAAATTAACGGGAACACTGAAGCTTTCTTT.

This chain links TRBV7-2 with TRBJ2-5; 10 bases line up with TRBD2. V gave up 5 bases and J gave up 3 bases; unmatched junction bases: 6. The V gene's germline CDR1 is SGHTA and CDR2 FQGNSA. This CDR3 comprises 15 residues. The CDR3 spells CASSRQRGGEETQYF. CDR3 in DNA: TGTGCCAGCAGCCGCCAGCGGGGGGGCGAAGAGACCCAGTACTTC.

J is TRBJ2-3 and V is TRBV5-8; TRBD2 agrees at 9 bases. CDR1 SGHTS and CDR2 YDEGEE come from the germline V gene. The junction had 13 bases not matched to a gene; V was cut back by 4 bases and J by 1 base. CDR3 length: 18 residues. CDR3 DNA sequence: TGTGCCAGCAGCCCCTTAGCGGGGGCAGTCTTACGCACAGATACGCAGTATTTT. Protein product: CASSPLAGAVLRTDTQYF.